These 27 T cell receptor beta chains originate from one sample sequenced in a study of cytomegalovirus exposure and HLA in healthy donors. Use of 60 Vbeta and 13 Jbeta primers characterized the PCR. Profiled with immunoSEQ multiplex PCR; TCRdb holds only in-frame clones, not every one. The table records over 90,000 clones, under 65% of them present only once. Sequencing input: PBMCs. These receptors came from a man between 60 and 70 years old in good health and CMV-seronegative.

V usage is TRBV19 and J usage is TRBJ2-7; D uncertain. V was pared by 5 bases and J by 6 bases, with 17 bases between. Germline CDR1 reads LNHDA; CDR2 reads SQIVND (reference sequence). This CDR3 has 14 residues. CDR3 sequence (DNA): TGTGCCAGTAGTCGGAGCTTCGGTGTTGGCGAGCAGTACTTC. It is translated as CASSRSFGVGEQYF.

This chain joins TRBV28 and TRBJ2-7; 8 nucleotides align to TRBD2. The CDR3 has 15 residues. J was trimmed by 0 bases and V by 3 bases; bases with no gene match: 4. Germline lookup yields CDR1 MDHEN and CDR2 SYDVKM. CDR3 nucleotide sequence: TGTGCCAGCAGTTTTAGCGGGGTTCGCTCCTACGAGCAGTACTTC. This codes for CASSFSGVRSYEQYF. Filled out from reference TRBV28 and TRBJ2-7, the complete variable domain reads DVKVTQSSRYLVKRTGEKVFLECVQDMDHENMFWYRQDPGLGLRLIYFSYDVKMKEKGDIPEGYSVSREKKERFSLILESASTNQTSMYLCASSFSGVRSYEQYFGPGTRLTVT.

Turning to this clone: The germline gene is not matched at one end of the junction; a read error may be the cause. The rearrangement uses TRBV6-1 and TRBJ1-6, with 7 positions matching TRBD1. CDR3 size: 15 residues. CDR1 is MNHNS, CDR2 SASEGT, per germline. CDR3 residues: CATKDRVLYNSPLHF. CDR3 in DNA: TGTGCCACCAAAGACAGGGTTTTGTATAACTCACCCCTCCACTTT.

This clone was recorded a few times. The rearrangement joins TRBV4-1 to TRBJ1-2; perhaps TRBD1 as D (5 bases). The V and J ends lost 0 bases and 8 bases respectively, with 13 bases between them. This CDR3 region has 14 residues. Germline CDR1 MGHRA, CDR2 YSYEKL. The CDR3 coding sequence is TGCGCCAGCAGCCAAGAGGTGGGGACTAGGGGCTACACCTTC. Its translation is CASSQEVGTRGYTF.

The chain uses TRBV7-3 and TRBJ2-7; D may be TRBD2 (5 bases). V lost 4 bases, J lost 1 base, and 17 bases lay in between. Germline CDR1 and CDR2: SGHTA and FQGTGA. The CDR3 is 16 residues long. CDR3 sequence (DNA): TGTGCCAGCAGCTGGAGGTCCTCAATAATGTCCTACGAGCAGTACTTC. Its translation: CASSWRSSIMSYEQYF.

The chain couples TRBV5-1 to TRBJ2-5; 9 nucleotides agree with TRBD2. V trimming: 0 bases; J trimming: 4 bases; junction bases outside the gene matches: 7. Per germline, CDR1 SGHRS and CDR2 YFSETQ. This CDR3 comprises 16 residues. CDR3 region: CASSLEGRGGPETQYF. CDR3 nucleotides: TGCGCCAGCAGCTTGGAGGGGCGGGGGGGGCCAGAGACCCAGTACTTC.

This clone was found once. Compared with germline, one end of the junction differs, possibly owing to a read error. The V call is TRBV7-7, the J call TRBJ2-2, with 7 bases aligning to TRBD1. Looked up from germline, CDR1 is SSHAT and CDR2 is FNYEAQ (reference sequence). This CDR3 is built from 14 residues. CDR3 in amino acids: CASSLIQGTRELFF. The CDR3, as DNA: TGTGCTAGCAGCTTAATACAGGGGACGAGGGAGCTGTTTTTT.

This clone was picked up a small number of times. Compared with germline, one end of the junction differs, possibly owing to a read error. The CDR3 DNA sequence: TGTTCCAGCAGCTCGTGGGACAGGAACGCAGATACGCAGTATTTT. It codes for CSSSSWDRNADTQYF. This chain connects TRBV7-9 to TRBJ2-3, with 8 bases aligning to TRBD1. This CDR3 spans 15 amino acids. Germline V gene lookup returns CDR1 SEHNR and CDR2 FQNEAQ (reference sequence). Complete variable domain (other parts from reference TRBV7-9 and TRBJ2-3): DTGVSQNPRHKITKRGQNVTFRCDPISEHNRLYWYRQTLGQGPEFLTYFQNEAQLEKSRLLSDRFSAERPKGSFSTLEIQRTEQGDSAMYLCSSSSWDRNADTQYFGPGTRLTVL.

This chain uses TRBV10-3 with TRBJ2-7; TRBD2 matches at 9 bases. V was clipped by 6 bases and J by 5 bases; unmatched bases: 11. This CDR3 contains 15 residues. The V gene's germline CDR1 is ENHRY and CDR2 SYGVKD. The CDR3 sequence is CAIRRTGTSFDEQYF. CDR3 bases: TGTGCCATCAGACGAACCGGGACTAGCTTCGACGAGCAGTACTTC.

The chain couples TRBV29-1 to TRBJ1-1; D possibly corresponds to TRBD1 (6 bases). This CDR3 is built from 12 residues. The V and J ends lost 5 bases and 7 bases respectively, with 14 bases between them. The germline gives CDR1 SQVTM, CDR2 ANQGSEA. The CDR3 sequence is CSVSRGEIEAFF. The CDR3 region has the DNA TGCAGCGTTTCCAGGGGTGAGATTGAAGCTTTCTTT. The complete variable domain, with remaining parts taken from reference TRBV29-1 and TRBJ1-1, reads SAVISQKPSRDICQRGTSLTIQCQVDSQVTMMFWYRQQPGQSLTLIATANQGSEATYESGFVIDKFPISRPNLTFSTLTVSNMSPEDSSIYLCSVSRGEIEAFFGQGTRLTVV.

The chain carries TRBV7-9 and TRBJ2-7, with TRBD2 identical over 7 bases. The germline CDR1 and CDR2 sequences are SEHNR and FQNEAQ (reference sequence). This CDR3 spans 16 amino acids. Trimming took 5 bases from V and 5 from J; bases not matched to a gene: 15. DNA of the CDR3: TGTGCCAGCAGCCACGAGAGCGGGACCCTGGTTGACGAGCAGTACTTC. Translating it yields CASSHESGTLVDEQYF.

This clone appeared a few times. The gene calls are TRBV2 and TRBJ1-1; D gene unclear. Germline values: CDR1 SNHLY, CDR2 FYNNEI. The CDR3 covers 14 residues. The germline V and J ends were trimmed by 2 bases and 5 bases, with 12 bases remaining between them. This chain's CDR3 is CASSEPSRGTEAFF. For the CDR3, the DNA is TGTGCCAGCAGTGAACCCTCGCGCGGGACTGAAGCTTTCTTT.

This clone was observed a few times. The chain carries TRBV19 and TRBJ1-5; no reliable D call. V lost 3 bases and J 4 bases, leaving 7 bases between the germline ends. Per germline, CDR1 LNHDA and CDR2 SQIVND (reference sequence). The CDR3 totals 13 residues. The CDR3 DNA follows: TGTGCCAGTAGTATTACGGGGAATCAGCCCCAGCATTTT. Encoded protein: CASSITGNQPQHF.

This chain links TRBV2 with TRBJ1-3, with D perhaps matching TRBD1 (6 bases). The CDR3 spans 16 residues. Germline assignment: CDR1 SNHLY and CDR2 FYNNEI. V lost 6 bases to trimming and J lost 2 bases, with 17 bases between them. CDR3 region: CASRVIQGYTGNTIYF. The CDR3 nucleotides are TGTGCCAGCAGGGTTATACAGGGTTACACTGGAAACACCATATATTTT.

This clone has just one count. The V call is TRBV2, the J call TRBJ2-1, with TRBD1 matching over 11 bases. With 6 bases clipped from V and 6 bases from J, the junction kept 7 bases outside the gene matches. The CDR3 extends over 15 amino acids. Germline loops: CDR1 SNHLY, CDR2 FYNNEI. CDR3 DNA sequence: TGTGCCAGCAGCCAGGGACAGGGGGGCCTCAATGAGCAGTTCTTC. Protein sequence: CASSQGQGGLNEQFF.

The rearrangement links TRBV18 to TRBJ1-4; 7 bases match TRBD1. The CDR3 sequence is 15 residues long. From germline, CDR1 is KGHSH and CDR2 LQKENI. V was pared by 6 bases and J by 0 bases, with 4 bases of the junction left unmatched. CDR3 sequence (DNA): TGTGCCAGCTCGCTCCAGGGGGCAACTAATGAAAAACTGTTTTTT. It yields the protein CASSLQGATNEKLFF.

The chain joins TRBV7-9 to TRBJ1-1; D unclear. This CDR3 region has 14 residues. V gave up 5 bases and J gave up 1 base, with 11 bases separating them. Looked up from germline, CDR1 is SEHNR and CDR2 is FQNEAQ (reference sequence). This chain's CDR3 is CASSREGGNTEAFF. CDR3 bases: TGTGCCAGCAGCCGGGAGGGAGGGAACACTGAAGCTTTCTTT.

This chain links TRBV2 with TRBJ2-7; 7 nucleotides align to TRBD2. This CDR3 is built from 15 residues. V gave up 6 bases and J gave up 0 bases; unmatched junction bases: 8. Per germline, CDR1 SNHLY and CDR2 FYNNEI. CDR3 bases: TGTGCCAGCAGCTCCACTAGCGTCGCCTCCTACGAGCAGTACTTC. Encoded protein: CASSSTSVASYEQYF.

The J gene is TRBJ1-4, the V gene TRBV9; D unclear. Germline V CDR1 and CDR2: SGDLS, YYNGEE. V was cut by 3 bases and J by 8 bases, with 14 bases left in between. The CDR3 sequence is 14 residues long. The CDR3 reads CASSAGLNGEKLFF. DNA of the CDR3: TGTGCCAGCAGCGCAGGTCTCAATGGGGAAAAACTGTTTTTT.

The chain is built from TRBV9 and TRBJ1-6; 10 nucleotides line up with TRBD1. The V segment lost 3 bases and the J segment 4 bases; nucleotides outside the gene matches: 1. This CDR3 comprises 15 residues. The germline CDR1 and CDR2 sequences are SGDLS and YYNGEE. DNA of the CDR3: TGTGCCAGCAGCGAGGGACAGGGGTATAATTCACCCCTCCACTTT. Translating it yields CASSEGQGYNSPLHF. The entire variable domain, with the rest obtained from reference TRBV9 and TRBJ1-6, is as follows: DSGVTQTPKHLITATGQRVTLRCSPRSGDLSVYWYQQSLDQGLQFLIQYYNGEERAKGNILERFSAQQFPDLHSELNLSSLELGDSALYFCASSEGQGYNSPLHFGNGTRLTVT.

The chain employs TRBV19 and TRBJ1-1, with a tentative D call TRBD1 (5 bases). Germline V gives CDR1 LNHDA, CDR2 SQIVND (reference sequence). The CDR3 extends over 14 amino acids. Trimming took 6 bases from V and 3 from J, leaving 14 bases between them. The DNA of the CDR3 is TGTGCCAGTAGCCCCGGGAGAGGGGACACTGAAGCTTTCTTT. Residues: CASSPGRGDTEAFF.

CDR3 DNA sequence: TGTGCCAGCAGCCCCGTTGCGGGGAACTATGGCTACACCTTC. As protein: CASSPVAGNYGYTF. The chain carries TRBV11-2 and TRBJ1-2; D call uncertain. V lost 5 bases, J lost 2 bases, and 12 bases lay in between. Per the germline V gene, CDR1 is SGHAT and CDR2 is FQNNGV. The CDR3 is 14 residues long.

The chain links TRBV6-1 to TRBJ2-7, with D possibly being TRBD1 (6 bases). Deletions cut 0 bases from V and 2 bases from J, with 14 bases between. The CDR3 length is 16 residues. Germline V gene sequence: CDR1 MNHNS, CDR2 SASEGT. CDR3 bases: TGTGCCAGCAGTGAAGCGCTACTGGACAGTGCCTACGAGCAGTACTTC. This sequence encodes CASSEALLDSAYEQYF.

The CDR3, as DNA: TGTGCCATCAGTAGGACAGACTATGGCTACACCTTC. This sequence encodes CAISRTDYGYTF. The chain recombines TRBV10-3 with TRBJ1-2; a weak D match, TRBD1 (6 bases). The CDR3 runs to 12 residues. Germline lookup yields CDR1 ENHRY and CDR2 SYGVKD. The germline V and J ends were trimmed by 5 bases and 3 bases, with 7 bases remaining between them.

This chain uses TRBV7-8 with TRBJ1-5; D uncertain. From germline, CDR1 is SGHVS and CDR2 FQNEAQ. Trimming left V 1 base short and J 0 bases short, with 7 bases between. CDR3 size: 15 residues. The CDR3 bases are TGTGCCAGCAGCTTAGTCGAGAGTAGCAATCAGCCCCAGCATTTT. It yields the protein CASSLVESSNQPQHF.

The chain employs TRBV4-1 and TRBJ2-2, with D perhaps matching TRBD2 (5 bases). V gave up 0 bases and J gave up 3 bases, with 8 bases separating them. The CDR3 spans 15 residues. In germline, CDR1 is MGHRA, CDR2 YSYEKL. CDR3 loop: CASSQETRDTGELFF. In DNA, the CDR3 is TGCGCCAGCAGCCAAGAAACGAGGGACACCGGGGAGCTGTTTTTT.

CDR3 nucleotide sequence: TGTGCCAGCTCACTTACTCGCTCCTACAATGAGCAGTTCTTC. This codes for CASSLTRSYNEQFF. This chain uses TRBV18 with TRBJ2-1; D is ambiguous. The CDR3 is 14 residues long. In germline, CDR1 is KGHSH, CDR2 LQKENI. V was trimmed by 4 bases and J by 0 bases, leaving 7 bases between them.